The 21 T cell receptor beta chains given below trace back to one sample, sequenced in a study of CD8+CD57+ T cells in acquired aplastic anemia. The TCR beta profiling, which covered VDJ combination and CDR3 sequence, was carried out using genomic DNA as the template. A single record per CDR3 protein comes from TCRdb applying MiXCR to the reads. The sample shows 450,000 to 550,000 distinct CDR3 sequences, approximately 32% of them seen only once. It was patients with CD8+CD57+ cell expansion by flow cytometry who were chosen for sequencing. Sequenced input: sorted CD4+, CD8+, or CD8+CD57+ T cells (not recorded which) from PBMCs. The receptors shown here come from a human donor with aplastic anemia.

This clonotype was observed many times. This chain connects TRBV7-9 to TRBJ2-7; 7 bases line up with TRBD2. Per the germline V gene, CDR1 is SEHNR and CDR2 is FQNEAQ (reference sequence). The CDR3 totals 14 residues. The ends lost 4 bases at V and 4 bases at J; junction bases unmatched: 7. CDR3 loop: CASSSHVSGYEQYF. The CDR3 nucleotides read TGTGCCAGCAGCTCCCACGTTAGCGGGTACGAGCAGTACTTC.

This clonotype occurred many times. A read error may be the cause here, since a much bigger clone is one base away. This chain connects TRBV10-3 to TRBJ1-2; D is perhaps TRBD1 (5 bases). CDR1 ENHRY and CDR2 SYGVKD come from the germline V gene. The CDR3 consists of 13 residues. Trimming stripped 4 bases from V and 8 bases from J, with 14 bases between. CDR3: CAISGSVGLGYTF. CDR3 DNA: TGTGCCATCAGTGGGTCGGTGGGGCTGGGCTACACCTTC.

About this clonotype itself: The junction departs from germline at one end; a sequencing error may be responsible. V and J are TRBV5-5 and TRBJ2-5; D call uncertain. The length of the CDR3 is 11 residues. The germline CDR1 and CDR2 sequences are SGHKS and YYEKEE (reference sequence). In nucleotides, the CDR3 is TGCGCCAGCAGAGATTCGGAGACCCAGTACTTC. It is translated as CASRDSETQYF.

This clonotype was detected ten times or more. CDR3 nucleotides: TGTGCCAGCAGCTTTAGCCCAGGGGAGGATACGCAGTATTTT. Its translation: CASSFSPGEDTQYF. This chain connects TRBV7-2 to TRBJ2-3; tentatively, D is TRBD1 (6 bases). V shed 3 bases and J shed 6 bases, with 13 bases lying between them. Germline loops: CDR1 SGHTA, CDR2 FQGNSA. This CDR3 region has 14 residues. The variable domain in full, completed from reference TRBV7-2 and TRBJ2-3, reads GAGVSQSPSNKVTEKGKDVELRCDPISGHTALYWYRQSLGQGLEFLIYFQGNSAPDKSGLPSDRFSAERTGGSVSTLTIQRTQQEDSAVYLCASSFSPGEDTQYFGPGTRLTVL.

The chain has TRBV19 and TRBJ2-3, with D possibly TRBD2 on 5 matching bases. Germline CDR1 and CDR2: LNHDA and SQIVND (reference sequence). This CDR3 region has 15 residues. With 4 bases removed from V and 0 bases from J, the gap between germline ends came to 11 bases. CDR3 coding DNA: TGTGCCAGTAGTACCCTGGGGAGTAGCACAGATACGCAGTATTTT. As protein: CASSTLGSSTDTQYF.

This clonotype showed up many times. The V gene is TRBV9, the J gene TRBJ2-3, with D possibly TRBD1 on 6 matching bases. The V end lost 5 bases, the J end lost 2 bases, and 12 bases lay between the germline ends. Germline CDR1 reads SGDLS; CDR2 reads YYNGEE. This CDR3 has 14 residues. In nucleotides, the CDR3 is TGTGCCAGCAGTCGGGACAAACCCACAGATACGCAGTATTTT. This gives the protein CASSRDKPTDTQYF. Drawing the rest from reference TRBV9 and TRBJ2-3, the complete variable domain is DSGVTQTPKHLITATGQRVTLRCSPRSGDLSVYWYQQSLDQGLQFLIQYYNGEERAKGNILERFSAQQFPDLHSELNLSSLELGDSALYFCASSRDKPTDTQYFGPGTRLTVL.

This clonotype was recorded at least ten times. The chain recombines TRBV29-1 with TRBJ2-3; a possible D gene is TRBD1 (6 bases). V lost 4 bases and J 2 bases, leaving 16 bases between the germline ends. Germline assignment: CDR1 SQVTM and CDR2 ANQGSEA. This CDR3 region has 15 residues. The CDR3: CSVVQDRPTTDTQYF. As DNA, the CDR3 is TGCAGCGTTGTTCAGGACAGACCCACCACAGATACGCAGTATTTT.

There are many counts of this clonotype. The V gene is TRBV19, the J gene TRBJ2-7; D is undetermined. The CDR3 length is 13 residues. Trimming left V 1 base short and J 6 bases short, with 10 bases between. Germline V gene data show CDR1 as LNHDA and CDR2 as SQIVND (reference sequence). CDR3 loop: CASSIAATPEQYF. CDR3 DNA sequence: TGTGCCAGTAGTATAGCGGCGACTCCCGAGCAGTACTTC.

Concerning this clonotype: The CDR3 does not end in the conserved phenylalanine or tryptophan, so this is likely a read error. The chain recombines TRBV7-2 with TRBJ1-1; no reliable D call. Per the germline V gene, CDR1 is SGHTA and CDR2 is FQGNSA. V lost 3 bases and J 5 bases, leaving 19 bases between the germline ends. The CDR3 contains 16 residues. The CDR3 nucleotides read TGTGCCAGCAGCTTTCATCGGGGTTGGCCGGGAACTGAAGCTTTCGTT. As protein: CASSFHRGWPGTEAFV.

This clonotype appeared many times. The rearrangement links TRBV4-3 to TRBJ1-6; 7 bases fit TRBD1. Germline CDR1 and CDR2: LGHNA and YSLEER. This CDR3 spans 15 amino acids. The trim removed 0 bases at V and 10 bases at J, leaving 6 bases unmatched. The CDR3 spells CASSQEDRSGSPLHF. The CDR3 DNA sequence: TGCGCCAGCAGCCAAGAGGACAGGTCTGGGTCACCCCTCCACTTT.

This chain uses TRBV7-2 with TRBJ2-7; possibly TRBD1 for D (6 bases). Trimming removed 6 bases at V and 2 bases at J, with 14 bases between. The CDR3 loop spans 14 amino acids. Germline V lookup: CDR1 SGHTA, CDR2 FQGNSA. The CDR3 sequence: CASSSRQETYEQYF. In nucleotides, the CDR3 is TGTGCCAGCAGTTCAAGACAGGAAACCTACGAGCAGTACTTC.

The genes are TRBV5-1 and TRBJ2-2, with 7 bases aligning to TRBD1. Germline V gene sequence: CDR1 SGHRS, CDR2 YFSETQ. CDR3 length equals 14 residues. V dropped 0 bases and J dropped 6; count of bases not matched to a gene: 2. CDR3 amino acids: CASSLEGQSGELFF. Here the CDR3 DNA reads TGCGCCAGCAGCTTGGAGGGACAGTCCGGGGAGCTGTTTTTT.

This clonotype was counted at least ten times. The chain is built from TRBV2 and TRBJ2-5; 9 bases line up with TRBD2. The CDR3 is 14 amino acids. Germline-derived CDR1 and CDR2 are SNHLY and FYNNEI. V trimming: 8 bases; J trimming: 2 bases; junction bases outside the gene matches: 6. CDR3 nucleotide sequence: TGTGCCAGCCGGTTGGCGGGGGGGCAAGAGACCCAGTACTTC. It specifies CASRLAGGQETQYF.

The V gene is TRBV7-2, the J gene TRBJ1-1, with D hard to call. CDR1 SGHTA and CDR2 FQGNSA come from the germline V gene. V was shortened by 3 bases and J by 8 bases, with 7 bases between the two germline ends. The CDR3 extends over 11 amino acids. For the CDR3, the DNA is TGTGCCAGCAGCTTTGGAGTCGAAGCTTTCTTT. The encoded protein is CASSFGVEAFF.

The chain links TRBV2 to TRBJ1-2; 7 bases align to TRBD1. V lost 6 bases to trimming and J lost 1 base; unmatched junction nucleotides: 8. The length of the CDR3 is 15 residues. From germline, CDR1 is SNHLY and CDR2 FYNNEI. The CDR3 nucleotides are TGTGCCAGCAGCACCGGGACAGATCGTAACTATGGCTACACCTTC. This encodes CASSTGTDRNYGYTF.

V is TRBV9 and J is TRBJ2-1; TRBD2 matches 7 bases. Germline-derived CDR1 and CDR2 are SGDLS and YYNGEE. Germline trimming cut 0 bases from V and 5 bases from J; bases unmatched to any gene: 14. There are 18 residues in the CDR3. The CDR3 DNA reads TGTGCCAGCAGCGTAGGGCCCGATACCACTAGCGTCCACAATGAGCAGTTCTTC. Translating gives CASSVGPDTTSVHNEQFF.

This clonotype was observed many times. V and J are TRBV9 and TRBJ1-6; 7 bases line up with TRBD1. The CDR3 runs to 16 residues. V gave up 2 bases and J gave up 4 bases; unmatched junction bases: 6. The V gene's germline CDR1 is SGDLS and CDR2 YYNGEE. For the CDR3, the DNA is TGTGCCAGCAGCGTGAGGGACAGTTTGTATAATTCACCCCTCCACTTT. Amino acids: CASSVRDSLYNSPLHF.

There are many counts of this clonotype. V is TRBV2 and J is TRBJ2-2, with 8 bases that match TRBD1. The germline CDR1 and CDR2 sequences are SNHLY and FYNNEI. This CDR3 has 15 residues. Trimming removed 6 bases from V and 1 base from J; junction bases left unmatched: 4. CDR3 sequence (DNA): TGTGCCAGCAGGGCCGGGACAGGGAACACCGGGGAGCTGTTTTTT. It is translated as CASRAGTGNTGELFF.

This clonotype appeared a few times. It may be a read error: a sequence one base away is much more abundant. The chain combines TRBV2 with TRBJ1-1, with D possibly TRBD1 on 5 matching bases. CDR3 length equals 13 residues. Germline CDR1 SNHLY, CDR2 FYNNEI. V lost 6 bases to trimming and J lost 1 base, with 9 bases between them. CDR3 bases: TGTGCCAGCAGGGCCACAGGGAACACTGAAGCTTTCTTT. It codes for CASRATGNTEAFF.

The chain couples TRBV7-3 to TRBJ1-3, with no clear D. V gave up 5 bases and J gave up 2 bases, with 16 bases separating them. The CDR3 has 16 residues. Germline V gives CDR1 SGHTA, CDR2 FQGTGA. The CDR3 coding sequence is TGTGCCAGCAGCCCCCGAGGGCCAGGCCCTGGAAACACCATATATTTT. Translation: CASSPRGPGPGNTIYF.

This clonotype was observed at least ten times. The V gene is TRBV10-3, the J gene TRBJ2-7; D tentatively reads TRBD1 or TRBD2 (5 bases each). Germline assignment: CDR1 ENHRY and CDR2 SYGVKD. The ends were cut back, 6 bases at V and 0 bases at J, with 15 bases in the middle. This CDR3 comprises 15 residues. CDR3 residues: CAISGPRESSYEQYF. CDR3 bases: TGTGCCATCAGCGGACCCAGGGAGAGCTCCTACGAGCAGTACTTC.